This is a list of T cell receptor beta chains from one sample in a study of technical replicates of blood from several donors. The table came from immunoSEQ multiplex PCR; TCRdb's copy has only in-frame clones and leaves some out. The sample has fewer than 20,000 clones, about four fifths seen once. The sequenced sample consisted of PBMCs. Every receptor here comes from a human donor in good health. Some clones in this sample may be carry-over from other donors' samples. Both conserved end residues are part of each CDR3. D genes are given only for firm matches. The size field is filled for only some rows; it gives once, few, many or a size class.

clone_size: .; j_call: TRBJ2-7; v_call: TRBV9; d_call: TRBD2; cdr3_nt: TGTGCCAGCAGCCCCAGGACTAGCGACTACGAGCAGTACTTC; cdr3_aa: CASSPRTSDYEQYF
clone_size: .; j_call: TRBJ2-5; v_call: TRBV28; d_call: TRBD2; cdr3_nt: TGTGCCAGCAGTTCGCTAGCGGGAGCTGAGACCCAGTACTTC; cdr3_aa: CASSSLAGAETQYF
clone_size: .; j_call: TRBJ1-4; v_call: TRBV15; d_call: .; cdr3_nt: TGTACCACCAGCAGAGATAGAGTCGCTAATGAAAAACTGTTTTTT; cdr3_aa: CTTSRDRVANEKLFF
clone_size: .; j_call: TRBJ1-5; v_call: TRBV2; d_call: .; cdr3_nt: TGTGCCAGCAGTGGCAGGGAAGGGGGGCCCCAGCATTTT; cdr3_aa: CASSGREGGPQHF
clone_size: .; j_call: TRBJ2-2; v_call: TRBV15; d_call: TRBD2; cdr3_nt: TGTGCCACCAGCAGAGATGCTAGCGGGGCGAACACCGGGGAGCTGTTTTTT; cdr3_aa: CATSRDASGANTGELFF
clone_size: .; j_call: TRBJ2-5; v_call: TRBV5-5; d_call: .; cdr3_nt: TGTGCCAGCAGCTTGTTAGGACAACAAGAGACCCAGTACTTC; cdr3_aa: CASSLLGQQETQYF
clone_size: .; j_call: TRBJ1-4; v_call: TRBV6-5; d_call: .; cdr3_nt: TGTGCCAGCAGTTCGAGCCCTGGTGGGGGCTCTAGGCAACTGTTTTTT; cdr3_aa: CASSSSPGGGSRQLFF
clone_size: .; j_call: TRBJ1-1; v_call: TRBV28; d_call: .; cdr3_nt: TGTGCCAGCAGTCCTCCTAAGGGGAGGGTGAACACTGAAGCTTTCTTT; cdr3_aa: CASSPPKGRVNTEAFF
clone_size: .; j_call: TRBJ2-3; v_call: TRBV29-1; d_call: TRBD2; cdr3_nt: TGCAGCGTTGGGCTAGCGGGAGGTACAGATACGCAGTATTTT; cdr3_aa: CSVGLAGGTDTQYF
clone_size: .; j_call: TRBJ2-5; v_call: TRBV5-1; d_call: .; cdr3_nt: TGCGCCAGCAGGGACACAGGGAGAGAGGGAGAGACCCAGTACTTC; cdr3_aa: CASRDTGREGETQYF
clone_size: .; j_call: TRBJ2-2; v_call: TRBV28; d_call: TRBD2; cdr3_nt: TGTGCCAGCGTCGAGCGGGATCCGAGCACCGGGGAGCTGTTTTTT; cdr3_aa: CASVERDPSTGELFF
clone_size: .; j_call: TRBJ2-5; v_call: TRBV6-1; d_call: TRBD2; cdr3_nt: TGTGCCAGCACCGCAGGGCGGGAGGGGGGGGAGACCCAGTACTTC; cdr3_aa: CASTAGREGGETQYF
clone_size: .; j_call: TRBJ1-1; v_call: TRBV5-1; d_call: .; cdr3_nt: TGCGCCAGCAGCTTGAACTCGTGGCAGGGTAACACTGAAGCTTTCTTT; cdr3_aa: CASSLNSWQGNTEAFF
clone_size: .; j_call: TRBJ2-1; v_call: TRBV29-1; d_call: .; cdr3_nt: TGCAGCGTTGGGAGGGTACTGATATCCTACAATGAGCAGTTCTTC; cdr3_aa: CSVGRVLISYNEQFF
clone_size: .; j_call: TRBJ2-1; v_call: TRBV7-3; d_call: TRBD1; cdr3_nt: TGTGCCAGCAGCTTAATTCCGGGACAGCCAAGCTCCTACAATGAGCAGTTCTTC; cdr3_aa: CASSLIPGQPSSYNEQFF
clone_size: .; j_call: TRBJ1-5; v_call: TRBV7-9; d_call: TRBD1; cdr3_nt: TGTGCCAGCAGCTTCGGACAGGGAGGTCAGCCCCAGCATTTT; cdr3_aa: CASSFGQGGQPQHF
clone_size: .; j_call: TRBJ1-3; v_call: TRBV6-1; d_call: .; cdr3_nt: TGTGCCAGCAGTGAAAACGGTCACTCTGGAAACACCATATATTTT; cdr3_aa: CASSENGHSGNTIYF
clone_size: .; j_call: TRBJ2-1; v_call: TRBV6-5; d_call: TRBD2; cdr3_nt: TGTGCCAGCAGTTACTCCCCGGGACTAGCGGGAGAGCAGTTCTTC; cdr3_aa: CASSYSPGLAGEQFF
clone_size: .; j_call: TRBJ2-2; v_call: TRBV29-1; d_call: TRBD2; cdr3_nt: TGCAGCGTAGGGGCTAGCGGGATTACCGGGGAGCTGTTTTTT; cdr3_aa: CSVGASGITGELFF
clone_size: once; j_call: TRBJ2-1; v_call: TRBV27; d_call: TRBD2; cdr3_nt: TGTGCCAGCGGTTGGGGGGGGAATGAGCAGTTCTTC; cdr3_aa: CASGWGGNEQFF
clone_size: .; j_call: TRBJ2-1; v_call: TRBV2; d_call: TRBD2; cdr3_nt: TGTGCCAGCAGTCAGGGACTAGCGGAATACAATGAGCAGTTCTTC; cdr3_aa: CASSQGLAEYNEQFF
clone_size: once; j_call: TRBJ2-1; v_call: TRBV5-5; d_call: TRBD1; cdr3_nt: TGTGCCAGCAGCTTGTCCGGGACAGGGGATGATGAGCAGTTCTTC; cdr3_aa: CASSLSGTGDDEQFF
clone_size: .; j_call: TRBJ1-1; v_call: TRBV27; d_call: TRBD1; cdr3_nt: TGTGCCAGCAGTTTCTCGACCCGACAGGGGAACACTGAAGCTTTCTTT; cdr3_aa: CASSFSTRQGNTEAFF
clone_size: .; j_call: TRBJ1-1; v_call: TRBV19; d_call: .; cdr3_nt: TGTGCCAGTACCATAGGTCGGGGGTTGGGTGAAGCTTTCTTT; cdr3_aa: CASTIGRGLGEAFF
clone_size: few; j_call: TRBJ2-2; v_call: TRBV9; d_call: .; cdr3_nt: TGTGCCAGCAGCGAAAGGGGGTCAAGCACCGGGGAGCTGTTTTTT; cdr3_aa: CASSERGSSTGELFF
clone_size: .; j_call: TRBJ2-1; v_call: TRBV5-1; d_call: TRBD2; cdr3_nt: TGCGCCAGCAGCTGGTTGGGGACTAGCTTCTACAATGAGCAGTTCTTC; cdr3_aa: CASSWLGTSFYNEQFF
clone_size: .; j_call: TRBJ1-5; v_call: TRBV7-2; d_call: .; cdr3_nt: TGTGCCAGCAGCTTAGTACACCGCAATCAGCCCCAGCATTTT; cdr3_aa: CASSLVHRNQPQHF
clone_size: .; j_call: TRBJ2-1; v_call: TRBV12-5; d_call: .; cdr3_nt: TGTGCTAGTGGTTCAGACAATGAGCAGTTCTTC; cdr3_aa: CASGSDNEQFF
clone_size: .; j_call: TRBJ1-1; v_call: TRBV7-8; d_call: .; cdr3_nt: TGTGCCAGCAGCCCCGGGACCTCAGGGGACACTGAAGCTTTCTTT; cdr3_aa: CASSPGTSGDTEAFF
clone_size: .; j_call: TRBJ1-2; v_call: TRBV9; d_call: .; cdr3_nt: TGTGCCAGCAGCGGAGAGGGGGTAGGTCCAGTAGACTATGGCTACACCTTC; cdr3_aa: CASSGEGVGPVDYGYTF
clone_size: .; j_call: TRBJ2-6; v_call: TRBV15; d_call: TRBD1; cdr3_nt: TGTGCCACCAGCAGAGCGCCCGGGACAGCCCTCTCTGGGGCCAACGTCCTGACTTTC; cdr3_aa: CATSRAPGTALSGANVLTF
clone_size: .; j_call: TRBJ1-2; v_call: TRBV30; d_call: .; cdr3_nt: TGTGCCCGGAGTGTGGACATCTTCTATGGCTACACCTTC; cdr3_aa: CARSVDIFYGYTF
clone_size: .; j_call: TRBJ1-2; v_call: TRBV4-1; d_call: .; cdr3_nt: TGCGCCAGCAGCCAAGAAACCTATATTGAGGCCTCTGGCTACACCTTC; cdr3_aa: CASSQETYIEASGYTF
clone_size: .; j_call: TRBJ2-5; v_call: TRBV18; d_call: TRBD1; cdr3_nt: TGTGCCAGCTCACCAAACGACAGGGCGTTAGGAGAGACCCAGTACTTC; cdr3_aa: CASSPNDRALGETQYF
clone_size: once; j_call: TRBJ2-2; v_call: TRBV4-1; d_call: .; cdr3_nt: TGCGCCAGCAGCCGTGGGCACAACACCGGGGAGCTGTTTTTT; cdr3_aa: CASSRGHNTGELFF
clone_size: .; j_call: TRBJ1-3; v_call: TRBV19; d_call: .; cdr3_nt: TGTGCCAGTAAGGACAGCCGTCAACCCCACTCTGGAAACACCATATATTTT; cdr3_aa: CASKDSRQPHSGNTIYF
clone_size: .; j_call: TRBJ2-2; v_call: TRBV5-4; d_call: .; cdr3_nt: TGTGCCAGCAGCTTGGGGGGCGGGAACACCGGGGAGCTGTTTTTT; cdr3_aa: CASSLGGGNTGELFF
clone_size: few; j_call: TRBJ1-4; v_call: TRBV2; d_call: TRBD1; cdr3_nt: TGTGCCAGCAACGAACAGGGGGCTGGTGAAAAACTGTTTTTT; cdr3_aa: CASNEQGAGEKLFF
clone_size: .; j_call: TRBJ1-3; v_call: TRBV6-5; d_call: .; cdr3_nt: TGTGCCAGCAGAGGGGAAGTGTACTCTGGAAACACCATATATTTT; cdr3_aa: CASRGEVYSGNTIYF
clone_size: .; j_call: TRBJ2-7; v_call: TRBV27; d_call: TRBD2; cdr3_nt: TGTGCCAGCCCCCTGGGGACTAGCGGGACATACGAGCAGTACTTC; cdr3_aa: CASPLGTSGTYEQYF